Following are 29 T cell receptor beta chains from one sample sequenced in a study of blood T cell repertoires in COVID-19 (dated by TCRdb to the early 2020s). The method was the immunoSEQ multiplex PCR assay. The immuneACCESS repertoire file appears here via TCRdb, limited to in-frame rearrangements. These files lack a portion of the clones; in checked studies, under half of the deficit traces to unresolved V genes, and the cause of the others is not known. The sample table records about 94,000 clones; roughly 84% of these occur just once. Around 6.5% of the sample comes from the top ten. The material sequenced was peripheral blood. Receptors originate from a man between 60 and 75 years old with acute or convalescent COVID-19.

This rearrangement joins TRBV6-5 to TRBJ1-2; TRBD1 matches at 8 bases. CDR3 length equals 15 residues. V shed 6 bases and J 3 bases; nucleotides not matched to a gene: 9. CDR1 MNHEY and CDR2 SVGAGI come from the germline V gene. CDR3 amino acids: CASRKRQGWDYGYTF. Written as DNA, the CDR3 is TGTGCCAGCAGAAAACGACAGGGGTGGGACTATGGCTACACCTTC.

The chain carries TRBV7-2 and TRBJ1-1, with D tentatively TRBD1 (5 bases). Germline loops: CDR1 SGHTA, CDR2 FQGNSA. V lost 5 bases to trimming and J lost 11 bases, with 18 bases between them. The CDR3 is made up of 13 amino acids. CDR3 in DNA: TGTGCCAGCAGCACTGAGACGGGGGGGATGGCTTTCTTT. Protein: CASSTETGGMAFF.

This sequence joins TRBV30 and TRBJ1-3, with TRBD1 as a possible D gene (5 bases). V was pared by 4 bases and J by 4 bases, with 11 bases between. This CDR3 contains 13 residues. The germline V gene encodes CDR1 GTSNPN and CDR2 SVGIG (reference sequence). CDR3 protein: CAWNSGAGNTIYF. In DNA, the CDR3 is TGTGCCTGGAACAGCGGGGCCGGAAACACCATATATTTT.

V usage is TRBV7-9 and J usage is TRBJ1-1; D gene ambiguous. Per the germline V gene, CDR1 is SEHNR and CDR2 is FQNEAQ (reference sequence). This CDR3 spans 13 amino acids. The V and J ends lost 3 bases and 1 base respectively, with 6 bases between them. The CDR3 loop is CASSFRQNTEAFF. The DNA for the CDR3 is TGTGCCAGCAGCTTTAGACAGAACACTGAAGCTTTCTTT.

This chain uses TRBV7-8 with TRBJ1-4; D is unclear. The germline V gene encodes CDR1 SGHVS and CDR2 FQNEAQ. The germline V and J ends were trimmed by 4 bases and 0 bases, with 15 bases remaining between them. This CDR3 has 17 amino acids. The CDR3 DNA reads TGTGCCAGCAGCTCGAGCCTCGCGGGTGCAACTAATGAAAAACTGTTTTTT. It translates to CASSSSLAGATNEKLFF.

The rearrangement uses TRBV10-3 and TRBJ1-2; D is uncertain. The germline V gene encodes CDR1 ENHRY and CDR2 SYGVKD. Trimming stripped 7 bases from V and 0 bases from J, with 9 bases between. CDR3 size: 13 residues. This CDR3 reads CAIKGDSNYGYTF. In DNA, the CDR3 is TGTGCCATCAAAGGAGACTCTAACTATGGCTACACCTTC.

The chain joins TRBV6-5 to TRBJ2-3, with 7 bases matching TRBD1. The junction had 8 bases not matched to a gene; V was cut back by 6 bases and J by 2 bases. The CDR3 is 15 amino acids. CDR1 is MNHEY, CDR2 SVGAGI, per germline. CDR3 loop: CASSTGTEDTDTQYF. The CDR3 bases are TGTGCCAGCAGCACCGGGACAGAGGACACAGATACGCAGTATTTT.

V gene TRBV4-1 combines with J gene TRBJ2-5; D may be TRBD2 (6 bases). The germline CDR1 and CDR2 sequences are MGHRA and YSYEKL. Trimming pared 3 bases from V and 2 bases from J, leaving 10 bases between. The CDR3 is made up of 14 amino acids. The chain's CDR3 is CASSHWGVQETQYF. CDR3 DNA sequence: TGCGCCAGCAGCCACTGGGGGGTTCAAGAGACCCAGTACTTC.

This clone was seen once. The chain employs TRBV2 and TRBJ1-6, with TRBD1 as a possible D gene (6 bases). V lost 6 bases, J lost 10 bases, and 19 bases lay in between. Per the germline V gene, CDR1 is SNHLY and CDR2 is FYNNEI. The length of the CDR3 is 15 residues. The DNA for the CDR3 is TGTGCCAGCAGCCCTCTGGGGGGGGCAGGGTCACCCCTCCACTTT. It yields the protein CASSPLGGAGSPLHF.

The chain has TRBV7-3 and TRBJ2-2; 10 bases align to TRBD2. The V segment lost 5 bases and the J segment 4 bases; nucleotides outside the gene matches: 4. Per germline, CDR1 SGHTA and CDR2 FQGTGA. The CDR3 has 15 residues. The CDR3 protein is CASSLSGGSTGELFF. CDR3 coding DNA: TGTGCCAGCAGCCTTAGCGGGGGGTCCACCGGGGAGCTGTTTTTT.

V and J are TRBV27 and TRBJ2-1; tentatively, D is TRBD2 (5 bases). This CDR3 spans 14 amino acids. In germline, CDR1 is MNHEY, CDR2 SMNVEV (reference sequence). Between the trimmed V and J ends, which lost 3 bases and 9 bases, there was a span of 15 bases. The CDR3 region is CASSLRAEGREQFF. CDR3 in DNA: TGTGCCAGCAGTTTGAGGGCCGAAGGTCGTGAGCAGTTCTTC.

This clone came up once. The rearrangement uses TRBV29-1 and TRBJ1-2, with TRBD1 matching 8 bases. V lost 3 bases and J lost 4; bases outside the gene matches: 7. The germline gives CDR1 SQVTM, CDR2 ANQGSEA. The CDR3 spans 14 residues. CDR3 amino acids: CSVDPRGRGYGYTF. CDR3 in DNA: TGCAGCGTTGATCCCAGGGGGCGAGGCTATGGCTACACCTTC.

The CDR3: CASSYSGTGGWEAFF. CDR3 DNA: TGTGCCAGCAGTTACTCGGGGACAGGGGGTTGGGAAGCTTTCTTT. V usage is TRBV6-5 and J usage is TRBJ1-1; 11 bases are shared with TRBD1. With V trimmed by 0 bases and J by 8 bases, 5 bases remained unmatched. The CDR3 has 15 residues. Germline assignment: CDR1 MNHEY and CDR2 SVGAGI.

This chain connects TRBV11-3 to TRBJ2-2; 9 nucleotides agree with TRBD1. The CDR3 length is 15 residues. Germline CDR1 reads SGHNT; CDR2 reads YENEEA. The V gene end was trimmed by 4 bases and the J gene end by 5 bases; junction bases not matched to a gene: 5. DNA for the CDR3: TGTGCCAGCAGCTCGGGACAGGGAATGACCGGGGAGCTGTTTTTT. Encoded protein: CASSSGQGMTGELFF.

The rearrangement links TRBV12-3 or TRBV12-4 to TRBJ1-2; D may be TRBD1 (5 bases). The germline V and J ends were trimmed by 6 bases and 6 bases, with 14 bases remaining between them. The CDR3 has 13 residues. The CDR3 nucleotides are TGTGCCAGCAGAGAAAGACAGTTAGATGGCTACACCTTC. It translates to CASRERQLDGYTF.

This sequence joins TRBV4-2 and TRBJ2-3; possible D gene TRBD2, 5 bases. The CDR3 contains 17 residues. Trimming stripped 4 bases from V and 6 bases from J, with 23 bases between. Germline CDR1 reads LGHNA; CDR2 reads YNFKEQ. CDR3: CASSPGRQTGGWDTQYF. CDR3 coding DNA: TGTGCCAGCAGCCCCGGCCGTCAAACGGGCGGGTGGGATACGCAGTATTTT.

This clone turned up a few times. This rearrangement joins TRBV7-8 to TRBJ1-1, with D maybe TRBD1 (6 bases). The V end lost 2 bases, the J end lost 5 bases, and 15 bases lay between the germline ends. From germline, CDR1 is SGHVS and CDR2 FQNEAQ. The CDR3 loop spans 15 amino acids. The CDR3 sequence: CASSLSGVPGTEAFF. The CDR3 nucleotides are TGTGCCAGCAGCTTATCAGGGGTACCAGGAACTGAAGCTTTCTTT.

The rearrangement uses TRBV5-4 and TRBJ2-2; 8 bases are a match to TRBD1. With V trimmed by 1 base and J by 1 base, 6 bases remained unmatched. This CDR3 has 17 amino acids. The V gene's germline CDR1 is SGHNT and CDR2 YYREEE (reference sequence). The CDR3 sequence: CASSLSLGTGNTGELFF. Here the CDR3 DNA reads TGTGCCAGCAGCTTGTCCCTCGGGACAGGGAACACCGGGGAGCTGTTTTTT.

V is TRBV14 and J is TRBJ1-1; a possible D gene is TRBD1 (6 bases). Germline V gives CDR1 SGHDN, CDR2 FVKESK. Trimming left V 6 bases short and J 3 bases short, with 11 bases between. This CDR3 is built from 13 residues. CDR3 region: CASSRQEDTEAFF. Here the CDR3 DNA reads TGTGCCAGCAGTCGACAGGAGGACACTGAAGCTTTCTTT. The full variable domain, completed using reference TRBV14 and TRBJ1-1, is EAGVTQFPSHSVIEKGQTVTLRCDPISGHDNLYWYRRVMGKEIKFLLHFVKESKQDESGMPNNRFLAERTGGTYSTLKVQPAELEDSGVYFCASSRQEDTEAFFGQGTRLTVV.

This clone has only one observation. The J gene is TRBJ2-3, the V gene TRBV6-5; 7 bases fit TRBD1. With V trimmed by 6 bases and J by 4 bases, 7 bases remained unmatched. From germline, CDR1 is MNHEY and CDR2 SVGAGI. CDR3 length equals 14 residues. In DNA form, the CDR3 reads TGTGCCAGCAGGGACAGGTCCGGAGCAGATACGCAGTATTTT. Translated, it gives CASRDRSGADTQYF.

The rearrangement uses TRBV5-8 and TRBJ2-7, with TRBD1 as a possible D gene (6 bases). The CDR3 runs to 14 residues. CDR1 is SGHTS, CDR2 YDEGEE, per germline. The germline V and J ends were trimmed by 4 bases and 3 bases, with 14 bases remaining between them. CDR3 loop: CASSLGTINYEQYF. As DNA, the CDR3 is TGTGCCAGCAGCCTCGGGACAATCAACTACGAGCAGTACTTC.

The rearrangement uses TRBV27 and TRBJ1-4, with D perhaps matching TRBD1 (5 bases). The CDR3 extends over 15 amino acids. Trimming took off 5 bases at V and 5 bases at J, with 15 bases between the two ends. Germline V gene lookup returns CDR1 MNHEY and CDR2 SMNVEV (reference sequence). CDR3 loop: CASSPSGWGNEKLFF. In DNA form, the CDR3 reads TGTGCCAGCAGTCCCAGCGGGTGGGGGAATGAAAAACTGTTTTTT.

This clone appeared once. The rearrangement joins TRBV5-1 to TRBJ2-7; D ambiguous. The V gene's germline CDR1 is SGHRS and CDR2 YFSETQ. The CDR3 extends over 12 amino acids. The V end was cut by 4 bases, the J end by 0 bases, with 5 bases between. The CDR3 DNA sequence: TGCGCCAGCAGCCAGGACTCCTACGAGCAGTACTTC. Translating it yields CASSQDSYEQYF.

This sequence joins TRBV9 and TRBJ2-1; 11 bases match TRBD2. Losses at the gene ends were 3 bases for V and 9 bases for J; bases not matched to a gene: 8. CDR3 length equals 15 residues. Looked up from germline, CDR1 is SGDLS and CDR2 is YYNGEE. The CDR3 sequence is CASSALAGGPSEQFF. The CDR3 DNA sequence: TGTGCCAGCAGCGCCTTAGCGGGGGGGCCTAGTGAGCAGTTCTTC.

This chain uses TRBV7-3 with TRBJ2-1, with D uncertain. There are 16 residues in the CDR3. Trimming took off 5 bases at V and 6 bases at J, with 20 bases between the two ends. The V gene's germline CDR1 is SGHTA and CDR2 FQGTGA. CDR3 sequence (DNA): TGTGCCAGCAGCCAAAAGGCGGTCCCCCCGGGCAATGAGCAGTTCTTC. Its translation is CASSQKAVPPGNEQFF.

V and J are TRBV2 and TRBJ1-2; 7 bases agree with TRBD1. V shed 5 bases, J shed 0 bases, and the junction held 6 bases outside the gene matches. This CDR3 contains 15 residues. Germline lookup yields CDR1 SNHLY and CDR2 FYNNEI. The CDR3 region has the DNA TGTGCCAGCAGTTCTGAGACAGGGTCTAACTATGGCTACACCTTC. This encodes CASSSETGSNYGYTF.

The chain uses TRBV11-2 and TRBJ2-1, with D possibly matching TRBD2 (7 bases). The CDR3 consists of 15 residues. Between the trimmed V and J ends, which lost 2 bases and 8 bases, there was a span of 16 bases. Germline CDR1 SGHAT, CDR2 FQNNGV. Here the CDR3 DNA reads TGTGCCAGCAGCTTAATACGGGGGGCCTCACATGAGCAGTTCTTC. This translates into CASSLIRGASHEQFF.

V usage is TRBV30 and J usage is TRBJ2-1; 9 bases are a match to TRBD2. Germline V lookup: CDR1 GTSNPN, CDR2 SVGIG (reference sequence). V was clipped by 0 bases and J by 0 bases; unmatched bases: 3. This CDR3 contains 16 residues. The CDR3 DNA reads TGTGCCTGGAGTGTAGGTAGCGGGAGCTCCTACAATGAGCAGTTCTTC. Its translation: CAWSVGSGSSYNEQFF.

V usage is TRBV18 and J usage is TRBJ2-3, with D tentatively TRBD2 (7 bases). Between the trimmed V and J ends, which lost 3 bases and 1 base, there was a span of 14 bases. Germline CDR1 and CDR2: KGHSH and LQKENI. The CDR3 consists of 16 residues. The CDR3, as DNA: TGTGCCAGCTCACCCTTCGGGGGGCGAGGCACAGATACGCAGTATTTT. Translated: CASSPFGGRGTDTQYF.